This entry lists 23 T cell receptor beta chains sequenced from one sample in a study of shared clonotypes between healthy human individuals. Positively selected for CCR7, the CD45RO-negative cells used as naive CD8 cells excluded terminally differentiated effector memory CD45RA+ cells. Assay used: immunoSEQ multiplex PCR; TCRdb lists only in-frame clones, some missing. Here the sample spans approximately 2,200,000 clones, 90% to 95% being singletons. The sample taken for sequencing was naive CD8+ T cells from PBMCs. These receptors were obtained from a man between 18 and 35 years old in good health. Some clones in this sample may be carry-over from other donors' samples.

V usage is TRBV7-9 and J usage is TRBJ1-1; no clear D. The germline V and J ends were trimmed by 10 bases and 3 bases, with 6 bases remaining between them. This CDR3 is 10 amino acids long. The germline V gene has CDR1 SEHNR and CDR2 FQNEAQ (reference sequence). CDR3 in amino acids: CAIQHTEAFF. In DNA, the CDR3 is TGTGCCATACAGCACACTGAAGCTTTCTTT.

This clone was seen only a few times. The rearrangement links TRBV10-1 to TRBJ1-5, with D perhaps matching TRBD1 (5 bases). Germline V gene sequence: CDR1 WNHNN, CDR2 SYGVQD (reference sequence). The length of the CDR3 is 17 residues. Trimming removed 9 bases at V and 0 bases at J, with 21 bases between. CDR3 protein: CASLRWGRTHSNQPQHF. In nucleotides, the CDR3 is TGCGCCAGTCTCAGGTGGGGCCGGACTCATAGCAATCAGCCCCAGCATTTT.

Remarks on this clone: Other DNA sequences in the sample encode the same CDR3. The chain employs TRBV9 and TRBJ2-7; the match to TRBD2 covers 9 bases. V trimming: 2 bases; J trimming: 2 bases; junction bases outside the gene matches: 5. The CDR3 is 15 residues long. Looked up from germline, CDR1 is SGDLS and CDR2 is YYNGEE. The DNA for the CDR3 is TGTGCCAGCAGCGTCTCGGCTAGCGGGACCTACGAGCAGTACTTC. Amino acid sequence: CASSVSASGTYEQYF.

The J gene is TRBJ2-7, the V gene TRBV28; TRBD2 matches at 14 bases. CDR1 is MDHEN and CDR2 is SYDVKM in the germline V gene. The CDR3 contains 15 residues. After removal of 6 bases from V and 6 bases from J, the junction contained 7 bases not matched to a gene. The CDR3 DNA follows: TGTGCCAGCAGCCTGACTAGCGGGAGGGCCAGCGAGCAGTACTTC. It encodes CASSLTSGRASEQYF.

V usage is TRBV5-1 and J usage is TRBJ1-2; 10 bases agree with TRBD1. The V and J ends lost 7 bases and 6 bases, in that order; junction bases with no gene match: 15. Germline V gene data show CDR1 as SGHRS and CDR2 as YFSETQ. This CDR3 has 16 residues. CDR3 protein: CASRLTTGQGHDGYTF. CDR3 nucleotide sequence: TGCGCCAGCCGCCTAACAACGGGACAGGGGCATGATGGCTACACCTTC.

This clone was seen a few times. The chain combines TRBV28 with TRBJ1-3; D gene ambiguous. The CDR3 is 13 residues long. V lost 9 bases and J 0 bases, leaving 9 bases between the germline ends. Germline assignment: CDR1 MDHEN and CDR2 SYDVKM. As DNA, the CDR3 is TGTGCCAGTCGTAGCAGCTCTGGAAACACCATATATTTT. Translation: CASRSSSGNTIYF.

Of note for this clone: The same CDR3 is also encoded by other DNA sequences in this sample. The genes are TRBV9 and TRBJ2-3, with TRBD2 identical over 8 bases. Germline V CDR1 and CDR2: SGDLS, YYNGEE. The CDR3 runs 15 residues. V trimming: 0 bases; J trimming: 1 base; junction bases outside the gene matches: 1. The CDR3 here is CASSVEGLGTDTQYF. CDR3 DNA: TGTGCCAGCAGCGTAGAGGGACTAGGCACAGATACGCAGTATTTT.

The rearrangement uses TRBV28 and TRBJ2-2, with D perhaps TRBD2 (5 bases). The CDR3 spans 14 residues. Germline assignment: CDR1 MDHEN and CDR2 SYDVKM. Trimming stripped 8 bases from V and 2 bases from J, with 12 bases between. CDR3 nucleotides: TGTGCCAGCGTCGTCGGGGAAAACACCGGGGAGCTGTTTTTT. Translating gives CASVVGENTGELFF.

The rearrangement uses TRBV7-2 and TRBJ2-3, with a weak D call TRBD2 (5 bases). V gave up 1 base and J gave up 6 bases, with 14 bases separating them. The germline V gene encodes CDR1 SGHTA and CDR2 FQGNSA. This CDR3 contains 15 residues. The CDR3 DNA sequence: TGTGCCAGCAGCTTAGTCATTCCAGCGGCGGATACGCAGTATTTT. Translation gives CASSLVIPAADTQYF.

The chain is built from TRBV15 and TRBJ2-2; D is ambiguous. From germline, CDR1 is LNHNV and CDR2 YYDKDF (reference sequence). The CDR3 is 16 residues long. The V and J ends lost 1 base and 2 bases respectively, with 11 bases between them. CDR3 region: CATSRALRLNTGELFF. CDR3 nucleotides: TGTGCCACCAGCAGAGCACTCCGCCTAAACACCGGGGAGCTGTTTTTT.

CDR3 region: CASSPSELQETQYF. In DNA form, the CDR3 reads TGTGCCAGCAGCCCCTCGGAGCTCCAAGAGACCCAGTACTTC. This chain uses TRBV25-1 with TRBJ2-5, with no clear D. The CDR3 extends over 14 amino acids. V lost 6 bases and J 1 base, leaving 12 bases between the germline ends. CDR1 and CDR2 (germline): MGHDK, SYGVNS.

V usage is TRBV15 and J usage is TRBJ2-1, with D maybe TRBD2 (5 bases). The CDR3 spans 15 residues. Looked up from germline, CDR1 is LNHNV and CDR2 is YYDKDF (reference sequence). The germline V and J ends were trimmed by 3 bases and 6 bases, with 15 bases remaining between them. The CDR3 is CATSSDGVFGNEQFF. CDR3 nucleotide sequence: TGTGCCACCAGCAGCGACGGGGTCTTCGGCAATGAGCAGTTCTTC.

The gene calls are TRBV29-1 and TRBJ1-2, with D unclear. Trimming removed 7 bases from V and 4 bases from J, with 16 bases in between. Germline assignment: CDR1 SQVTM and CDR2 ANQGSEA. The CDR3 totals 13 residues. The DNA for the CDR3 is TGCAGCGGGGAAGTTGAGGAGCCCTATGGCTACACCTTC. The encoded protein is CSGEVEEPYGYTF.

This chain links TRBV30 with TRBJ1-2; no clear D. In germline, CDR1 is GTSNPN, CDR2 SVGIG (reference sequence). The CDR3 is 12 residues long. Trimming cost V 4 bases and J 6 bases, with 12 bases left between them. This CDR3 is CAWTLDGDGYTF. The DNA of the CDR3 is TGTGCCTGGACCCTAGACGGTGATGGCTACACCTTC.

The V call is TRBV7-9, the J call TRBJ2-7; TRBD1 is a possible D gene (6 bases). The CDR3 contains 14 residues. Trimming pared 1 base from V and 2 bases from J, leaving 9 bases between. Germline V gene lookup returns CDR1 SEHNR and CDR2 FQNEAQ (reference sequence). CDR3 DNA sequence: TGTGCCAGCAGCTTAGTGGACAGTCCCTACGAGCAGTACTTC. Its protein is CASSLVDSPYEQYF.

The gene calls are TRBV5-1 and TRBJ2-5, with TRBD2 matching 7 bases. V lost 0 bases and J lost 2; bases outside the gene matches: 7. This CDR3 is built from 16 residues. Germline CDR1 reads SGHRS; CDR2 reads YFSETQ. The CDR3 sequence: CASSLVSREGQETQYF. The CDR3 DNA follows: TGCGCCAGCAGCTTGGTTTCGAGGGAGGGGCAAGAGACCCAGTACTTC.

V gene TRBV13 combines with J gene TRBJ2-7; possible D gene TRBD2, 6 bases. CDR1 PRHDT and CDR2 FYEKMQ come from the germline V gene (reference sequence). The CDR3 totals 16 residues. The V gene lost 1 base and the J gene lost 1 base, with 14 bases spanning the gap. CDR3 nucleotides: TGTGCCAGCAGCTTAGTTGCCGCCGGGGGATCCTACGAGCAGTACTTC. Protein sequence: CASSLVAAGGSYEQYF.

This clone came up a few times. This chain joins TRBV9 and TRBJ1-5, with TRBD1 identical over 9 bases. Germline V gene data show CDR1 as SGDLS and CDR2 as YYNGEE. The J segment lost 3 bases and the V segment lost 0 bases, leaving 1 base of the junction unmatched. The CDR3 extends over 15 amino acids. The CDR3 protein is CASSVGTGDNQPQHF. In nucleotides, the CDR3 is TGTGCCAGCAGCGTAGGGACAGGGGACAATCAGCCCCAGCATTTT.

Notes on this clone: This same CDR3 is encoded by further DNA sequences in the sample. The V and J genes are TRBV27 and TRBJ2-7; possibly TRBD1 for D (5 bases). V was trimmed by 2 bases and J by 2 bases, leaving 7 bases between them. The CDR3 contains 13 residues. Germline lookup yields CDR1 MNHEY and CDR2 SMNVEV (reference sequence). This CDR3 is CASSLSRAYEQYF. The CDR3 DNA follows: TGTGCCAGCAGTTTAAGCAGGGCCTACGAGCAGTACTTC.

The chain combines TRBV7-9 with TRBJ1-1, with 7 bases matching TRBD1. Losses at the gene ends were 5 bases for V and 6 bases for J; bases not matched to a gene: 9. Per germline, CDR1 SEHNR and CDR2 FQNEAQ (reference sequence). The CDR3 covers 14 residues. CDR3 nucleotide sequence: TGTGCCAGCAGCATCCTCAGGGGGGGCGCTGAAGCTTTCTTT. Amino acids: CASSILRGGAEAFF.

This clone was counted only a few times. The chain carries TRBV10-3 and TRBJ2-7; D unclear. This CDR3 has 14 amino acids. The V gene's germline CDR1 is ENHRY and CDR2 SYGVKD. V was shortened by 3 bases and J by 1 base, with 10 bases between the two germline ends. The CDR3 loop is CAISDSLSSYEQYF. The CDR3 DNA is TGTGCCATCAGTGACTCGCTATCTTCCTACGAGCAGTACTTC.

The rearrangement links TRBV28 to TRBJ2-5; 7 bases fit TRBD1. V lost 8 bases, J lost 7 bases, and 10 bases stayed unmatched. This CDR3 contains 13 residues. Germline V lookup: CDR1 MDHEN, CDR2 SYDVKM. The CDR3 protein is CASGPGQSPTQYF. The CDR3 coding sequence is TGTGCCAGCGGACCGGGACAGAGCCCGACCCAGTACTTC.

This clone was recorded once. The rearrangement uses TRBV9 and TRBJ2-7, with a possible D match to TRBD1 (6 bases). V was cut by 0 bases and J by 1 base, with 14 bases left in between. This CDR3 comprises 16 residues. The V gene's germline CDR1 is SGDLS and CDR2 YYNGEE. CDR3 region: CASSVATGHASYEQYF. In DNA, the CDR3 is TGTGCCAGCAGCGTAGCTACGGGACACGCTTCCTACGAGCAGTACTTC.